The 2 T cell receptor beta chains in this list originate from one sample, sequenced in a study of shared clonotypes between healthy human individuals. Generated by immunoSEQ multiplex PCR, the TCRdb table keeps only in-frame clones and is missing some. The data show hundreds of thousands of clones, with about 97% seen just once and less than 0.25% held by the top ten. Terminally differentiated effector memory CD45RA+ cells were left out of the naive CD8 fraction, which was CD45RO-negative and positively selected for CCR7. Material: naive CD8+ T cells sorted from blood. These receptors were taken from a man aged 25 to 45 in good health.

The rearrangement uses TRBV11-2 and TRBJ2-1; tentatively, D is TRBD1 (6 bases). This CDR3 is 15 amino acids long. CDR1 SGHAT and CDR2 FQNNGV come from the germline V gene. The V end was cut by 4 bases, the J end by 4 bases, with 14 bases between. As DNA, the CDR3 is TGTGCCAGCAGCTCAGAAAATGGACAGTACAATGAGCAGTTCTTC. Its protein product is CASSSENGQYNEQFF.

The V call is TRBV6-1, the J call TRBJ2-7, with 7 positions matching TRBD1. Germline-derived CDR1 and CDR2 are MNHNS and SASEGT. This CDR3 contains 17 residues. The V segment lost 4 bases and the J segment 3 bases; nucleotides outside the gene matches: 15. CDR3 loop: CASSGTSWTGSIYEQYF. The CDR3 coding sequence is TGTGCCAGCAGTGGGACTTCGTGGACAGGTTCAATCTACGAGCAGTACTTC.